A selection of T cell receptor beta chains follows, all from one sample in a study of cytomegalovirus exposure and HLA in healthy donors. TCRdb keeps only in-frame clones here, not all; method: immunoSEQ multiplex PCR. The sample holds over 100,000 clones; approximately 70% are singletons and the top ten take just over 8.5%. Sequenced: PBMCs. The receptor set was obtained from a man aged 25-45 years in good health and CMV-seropositive. Each CDR3 is given with its conserved first and last residue. Fields, in order: CDR3 length, V gene, J gene, CDR3 protein.

16	TRBV6-6	TRBJ2-3	CASSYGAGGSTDTQYF
13	TRBV30	TRBJ1-5	CACETGSNQPQHF
19	TRBV27	TRBJ1-1	CASSLNRHRGLPDTTEAFF
16	TRBV6-6	TRBJ2-3	CATSSGAVSSTDTQYF
17	TRBV2	TRBJ2-2	CASSEFGTGGKGGELFF
18	TRBV11-3	TRBJ2-2	CASSLDRWLAGKSGELFF
18	TRBV10-3	TRBJ2-2	CAIRTQSRGGANTGELFF
17	TRBV5-1	TRBJ2-1	CASSFNIRTGGGGEQFF
14	TRBV2	TRBJ1-6	CASSSTNSNSPLHF
14	TRBV28	TRBJ1-5	CASSFRDGNQPQHF
14	TRBV4-1	TRBJ2-2	CASSQVFGGGELFF
14	TRBV5-1	TRBJ1-1	CASSLAVAEEEAFF
13	TRBV11-2	TRBJ2-5	CASGGRTAETQYF
15	TRBV19	TRBJ1-2	CASSITGSANYGYTF
16	TRBV5-1	TRBJ1-4	CASSLPTGGQNEKLFF
15	TRBV11-2	TRBJ2-7	CASSSVPGLAGEQYF
14	TRBV7-2	TRBJ2-3	CASSLGLAGDTQYF
17	TRBV7-6	TRBJ1-1	CASRSSRGHGMNTEAFF
15	TRBV27	TRBJ1-1	CASSSRQGASLEAFF
19	TRBV11-3	TRBJ2-6	CASSSVRGTHGPGANVLTF